Listed below are T cell receptor beta chains from one sample, sequenced in a study of control samples from healthy donors and cancer patients. Only in-frame clones appear in the TCRdb table, and some are missing; sequencing was by immunoSEQ multiplex PCR. The table has 150,000 to 200,000 clones, approximately 90% seen once. The sequencing sample was made of blood. Receptors were obtained from a man aged 25-40 years in good health. Each CDR3 is given with its conserved first and last residue. The D gene is left open where the match is weak. Clone size is given for some rows only: seen once, a few or many times, or a class if the clone is expanded.

D: .; J: TRBJ1-2; V: TRBV5-1; size: few; CDR3: CASSLDGRLSGYTF; DNA: TGCGCCAGCAGCTTGGATGGGCGGCTTAGTGGCTACACCTTC
D: TRBD2; J: TRBJ2-1; V: TRBV3-1/TRBV3-2; size: .; CDR3: CASSLGTSGGINEQFF; DNA: TGTGCCAGCAGCCTCGGGACTAGCGGGGGTATCAATGAGCAGTTCTTC
D: .; J: TRBJ2-1; V: TRBV6-6; size: .; CDR3: CASQELRKGAEQFF; DNA: TGTGCCAGCCAAGAACTACGGAAAGGGGCTGAGCAGTTCTTC
D: .; J: TRBJ1-2; V: TRBV28; size: .; CDR3: CASSFQQGKGGYTF; DNA: TGTGCCAGCAGTTTCCAACAGGGTAAGGGTGGCTACACCTTC
D: .; J: TRBJ1-5; V: TRBV19; size: .; CDR3: CASTSRHLNQPQHF; DNA: TGTGCCAGTACCTCGAGGCACCTTAATCAGCCCCAGCATTTT
D: .; J: TRBJ2-3; V: TRBV7-9; size: .; CDR3: CASRLGTSTDTQYF; DNA: TGTGCCAGTAGACTCGGGACTAGCACAGATACGCAGTATTTT
D: .; J: TRBJ1-3; V: TRBV19; size: .; CDR3: CASTGSGNTIYF; DNA: TGTGCCAGTACCGGTTCTGGAAACACCATATATTTT
D: .; J: TRBJ2-2; V: TRBV5-1; size: few; CDR3: CASSVDRSTGELFF; DNA: TGCGCCAGCAGCGTCGACAGGTCCACCGGGGAGCTGTTTTTT
D: .; J: TRBJ1-1; V: TRBV7-3; size: .; CDR3: CASSSSLNTEAFF; DNA: TGTGCCAGCAGCTCCTCGTTGAACACTGAAGCTTTCTTT
D: TRBD1; J: TRBJ1-4; V: TRBV18; size: .; CDR3: CASSPKDRPNEKLFF; DNA: TGTGCCAGCTCACCCAAGGACAGGCCTAATGAAAAACTGTTTTTT
D: TRBD2; J: TRBJ2-3; V: TRBV5-6; size: once; CDR3: CASSLSGGADTQYF; DNA: TGTGCCAGCAGCTTGAGCGGGGGGGCAGATACGCAGTATTTT
D: .; J: TRBJ2-7; V: TRBV7-6; size: .; CDR3: CASSLPDKNEQYF; DNA: TGTGCCAGCAGCTTACCGGACAAAAACGAGCAGTACTTC
D: .; J: TRBJ2-1; V: TRBV7-2; size: .; CDR3: CASSWGSYNEQFF; DNA: TGTGCCAGCAGCTGGGGATCCTACAATGAGCAGTTCTTC
D: .; J: TRBJ1-2; V: TRBV6-5; size: .; CDR3: CASRRGVSGYTF; DNA: TGTGCCAGCAGGCGGGGGGTAAGCGGCTACACCTTC
D: .; J: TRBJ2-5; V: TRBV6-5; size: .; CDR3: CASSPTLGETQYF; DNA: TGTGCCAGCAGTCCGACTCTAGGGGAGACCCAGTACTTC
D: .; J: TRBJ1-5; V: TRBV7-9; size: few; CDR3: CASSLGGPQHF; DNA: TGTGCCAGCAGCTTGGGGGGGCCCCAGCATTTT
D: .; J: TRBJ1-1; V: TRBV27; size: once; CDR3: CASSLTGGWDTEAFF; DNA: TGTGCCAGCAGTTTAACGGGGGGCTGGGACACTGAAGCTTTCTTT
D: .; J: TRBJ1-1; V: TRBV27; size: .; CDR3: CASSPYSTEAFF; DNA: TGTGCCAGCAGCCCCTATTCCACTGAAGCTTTCTTT
D: .; J: TRBJ2-1; V: TRBV7-9; size: .; CDR3: CASKGVEQFF; DNA: TGTGCCAGCAAAGGGGTCGAGCAGTTCTTC
D: TRBD1; J: TRBJ1-2; V: TRBV27; size: .; CDR3: CASSLIKGAGGYTF; DNA: TGTGCCAGCAGTTTAATAAAGGGGGCTGGGGGCTACACCTTC
D: TRBD2; J: TRBJ2-2; V: TRBV7-2; size: .; CDR3: CASSLTSGGQGTGELFF; DNA: TGTGCCAGCAGCTTGACTAGCGGGGGGCAAGGCACCGGGGAGCTGTTTTTT
D: .; J: TRBJ1-1; V: TRBV2; size: .; CDR3: CASRDTANTEAFF; DNA: TGCGCCAGCAGGGACACAGCGAACACTGAAGCTTTCTTT
D: TRBD2; J: TRBJ2-1; V: TRBV7-6; size: once; CDR3: CASSLGLAGDTYNEQFF; DNA: TGTGCCAGCAGCTTAGGGCTAGCGGGGGACACCTACAATGAGCAGTTCTTC
D: TRBD1; J: TRBJ1-6; V: TRBV3-1/TRBV3-2; size: .; CDR3: CASRPQTGGGSPLHF; DNA: TGTGCCAGCAGACCGCAGACAGGGGGTGGTTCACCCCTCCACTTT
D: .; J: TRBJ1-1; V: TRBV5-1; size: once; CDR3: CASSSPERGLTEAFF; DNA: TGCGCCAGCAGCTCGCCCGAGAGGGGTTTGACTGAAGCTTTCTTT
D: .; J: TRBJ2-3; V: TRBV18; size: .; CDR3: CASSPRGAAGTDTQYF; DNA: TGTGCCAGCTCACCACGAGGGGCCGCAGGCACAGATACGCAGTATTTT
D: .; J: TRBJ2-2; V: TRBV11-1; size: .; CDR3: CASSPNAGELFF; DNA: TGTGCCAGCAGCCCCAACGCCGGGGAGCTGTTTTTT
D: .; J: TRBJ1-2; V: TRBV5-1; size: .; CDR3: CASSPGQVHGYTF; DNA: TGCGCCAGCAGTCCGGGACAAGTTCATGGCTACACCTTC
D: .; J: TRBJ2-1; V: TRBV18; size: .; CDR3: CASSPRSTDEQFF; DNA: TGTGCCAGCTCACCGAGAAGCACAGATGAGCAGTTCTTC
D: TRBD1; J: TRBJ1-1; V: TRBV14; size: .; CDR3: CASSQDRVDRGQRRGTEAFF; DNA: TGTGCCAGCAGCCAAGATCGGGTGGACAGGGGGCAAAGAAGGGGCACTGAAGCTTTCTTT
D: .; J: TRBJ1-2; V: TRBV28; size: .; CDR3: CASSEGGQKYGYTF; DNA: TGTGCCAGCAGCGAAGGCGGGCAAAAGTATGGCTACACCTTC
D: TRBD2; J: TRBJ2-1; V: TRBV19; size: .; CDR3: CASSHGGGYNEQFF; DNA: TGTGCCAGTAGCCATGGGGGGGGATACAATGAGCAGTTCTTC
D: TRBD2; J: TRBJ2-1; V: TRBV19; size: .; CDR3: CASSRIAGVAYNEQFF; DNA: TGTGCCAGTAGCCGTATAGCGGGGGTAGCCTACAATGAGCAGTTCTTC
D: .; J: TRBJ1-1; V: TRBV19; size: .; CDR3: CASHTPGRNTEAFF; DNA: TGTGCCAGTCATACCCCGGGACGGAACACTGAAGCTTTCTTT
D: .; J: TRBJ1-5; V: TRBV10-1; size: once; CDR3: CASREKRADSNQPQHF; DNA: TGCGCCAGCAGGGAGAAAAGGGCCGATAGCAATCAGCCCCAGCATTTT
D: .; J: TRBJ1-2; V: TRBV5-1; size: .; CDR3: CASSPNPGNYGYTF; DNA: TGCGCCAGCAGCCCTAACCCGGGGAACTATGGCTACACCTTC
D: .; J: TRBJ2-7; V: TRBV7-2; size: .; CDR3: CASSLAGGRNYEQYF; DNA: TGTGCCAGCAGCTTAGCGGGGGGCAGGAACTACGAGCAGTACTTC
D: .; J: TRBJ2-3; V: TRBV7-2; size: once; CDR3: CASSLKYTDTQYF; DNA: TGTGCCAGCAGCTTGAAATACACAGATACGCAGTATTTT
D: .; J: TRBJ1-1; V: TRBV20-1; size: .; CDR3: CSASMHQGITEAFF; DNA: TGCAGTGCTAGTATGCACCAGGGAATCACTGAAGCTTTCTTT
D: TRBD2; J: TRBJ2-5; V: TRBV9; size: .; CDR3: CASSIGTSSQETQYF; DNA: TGTGCCAGCAGCATCGGGACTAGTTCTCAAGAGACCCAGTACTTC
D: .; J: TRBJ1-5; V: TRBV19; size: medium-sized; CDR3: CASSTNHQPQHF; DNA: TGTGCCAGTAGTACCAACCACCAGCCCCAGCATTTT
D: .; J: TRBJ2-1; V: TRBV11-3; size: .; CDR3: CASSSGPTMNEQFF; DNA: TGTGCCAGCAGCTCCGGGCCTACAATGAATGAGCAGTTCTTC
D: TRBD2; J: TRBJ2-1; V: TRBV4-1; size: .; CDR3: CASSQGPGLEWHEQFF; DNA: TGCGCCAGCAGCCAAGGGCCGGGACTAGAATGGCATGAGCAGTTCTTC
D: .; J: TRBJ1-4; V: TRBV28; size: .; CDR3: CASLTGAKNEKLFF; DNA: TGTGCCAGCCTTACGGGGGCTAAAAACGAAAAACTGTTTTTT
D: TRBD2; J: TRBJ2-7; V: TRBV6-6; size: .; CDR3: CASSYGEGRYEQYF; DNA: TGTGCCAGCAGTTACGGGGAGGGACGGTACGAGCAGTACTTC